This record looks at one T cell receptor (beta chain) sequence and its context. V was pared by 0 bases and J by 4 bases, with 6 bases of the junction left unmatched. The CDR3 is 15 residues long. Germline loops: CDR1 LNHNV, CDR2 YYDKDF (reference sequence). As processed by the authors: Researchers report that nucleated cell counts were estimated from reference gene primer amplification. Assay: immunoSEQ multiplex PCR; the TCRdb copy retains only in-frame clones and omits some. That table gives V, J and clone size, and the DNA gave D and trimming. The repertoire has about 160,000 clones, about 85% of them found once; the top ten carry approximately 7%. This record comes from a study of blood T cell repertoires in COVID-19. Study-level information: There were acute and convalescent COVID-19 samples, and they came from the United States, Italy and Spain.

The sequence was obtained from a man at least 80 years old with COVID-19, enrolled during active disease. This rearrangement joins TRBV15 to TRBJ2-7, with 7 bases lining up with TRBD2. Sequenced: peripheral blood. Here the CDR3 reads CATSRDGGERYEQYF. For the CDR3, the DNA is TGTGCCACCAGCAGAGATGGGGGGGAAAGGTACGAGCAGTACTTC.